The entry below gives a single T cell receptor (beta chain) sequence along with its context. What it binds is unknown. From the germline J gene comes the end of the CDR3, since the read stops 3 residues before it. The entry originates in a study of Tregs in tolerant kidney transplant recipients. Study-wide results and caveats: For some patients, primers changed over time, blocking nucleotide-level comparison. Validation in larger populations is needed because few patients were studied. No direct test of biological reproducibility was done here.

Trimming removed 8 bases from V and 2 bases from J, with 14 bases in between. The CDR3 has 13 amino acids. CDR1 and CDR2 from the germline V gene are GTSNPN and SVGIG (reference sequence). CD4+CD25+CD127- Tregs, CD4+CD25- non-Tregs, CD4 and CD8 cells were sorted. Sequenced by immunoSEQ multiplex PCR; TCRdb stores in-frame clones only, minus some. This table lists about 30,000 clones. The rearrangement links TRBV30 to TRBJ2-3, with D unclear. Sequencing was performed on CD8+ T cells from blood, taken before the transplant. The source of this sequence is a human donor who received a combined kidney and bone marrow transplant. The DNA read from the CDR3 is TGTGCCGGAAAGGTCGCGGACACAGATACG. Translated, it gives CAGKVADTDT. The entire CDR3 sequence reads CAGKVADTDTQYF.